This T cell receptor beta chain appears in the sequencing data of a study of T cell repertoires in cytomegalovirus infection. The overall study: It was recently identified HLA-C-restricted and well-studied HLA-B-restricted CMV epitopes that the study used. An indication of both CMV infection and matching HLA type came from public TCR beta signatures.

A single record per CDR3 protein comes from TCRdb applying MiXCR to the reads. The sample contains around 900,000 distinct CDR3 sequences, less than 40% of which appear only once. Points from the study as a whole: The response measured ex vivo was dominated by TCR beta clonotypes (HLA-C-restricted and CMV-specific).

Note on this clonotype: Its target is unknown.

In germline, CDR1 is MNHEY, CDR2 SMNVEV (reference sequence). Trimming removed 0 bases from V and 11 bases from J, with 13 bases in between. CDR3 size: 14 residues. The material sequenced was cultured CD8+ T cells from PBMCs, taken from culture after CMV antigen stimulation. This receptor was taken from a human donor in good health (CMV status not recorded). Some clones in this sample may be carry-over from other donors' samples. The chain combines TRBV27 with TRBJ2-2; D tentatively reads TRBD1 or TRBD2 (5 bases each). CDR3 sequence: CASSLSQGRRELFF. The CDR3 nucleotides are TGTGCCAGCAGTTTATCGCAGGGACGTCGAGAGCTGTTTTTT.